This T cell receptor beta chain was obtained from a study of CD8+CD57+ T cells in acquired aplastic anemia. Study-wide background: Sorting CD4+ and CD8+ cells gave DNA averaging roughly 3.5 ug. CD4+ cells from healthy donors averaged about 9.8 million reads. Study-level points and caveats: Simpson's diversity of CD8+ cells was not significantly different in patients compared with controls. Patients shared around 30 CD8+ CDR3 sequences with controls.

Genomic DNA provided the template from which TCR beta VDJ and CDR3 profiles were obtained. TCRdb processed the reads anew with MiXCR; each CDR3 protein has one entry. The sample holds over 40,000 distinct CDR3 sequences; 70% to 80% are singletons and the top ten take less than 40%. About this clonotype itself: Antigen unknown.

Trimming removed 5 bases from V and 5 bases from J, with 9 bases in between. Germline CDR1 is SGDLS and CDR2 is YYNGEE. CDR3 length: 12 amino acids. The sequenced sample consisted of sorted CD4+, CD8+, or CD8+CD57+ T cells (not recorded which) from PBMCs. The chain uses TRBV9 and TRBJ2-3; D call uncertain. This sequence was found in a human donor in good health, serving as a control. CDR3 bases: TGTGCCAGCAGACTGCCCGGAGATACGCAGTATTTT. Amino acids: CASRLPGDTQYF.